The 17 T cell receptor beta chains in this list originate from one sample, sequenced in a study of blood T cell repertoires in COVID-19. Assay used: immunoSEQ multiplex PCR; TCRdb lists only in-frame clones, some missing. Counted here are 100,000 to 120,000 clones, about 88% occurring once; the ten biggest clones make up about 3.5%. The specimen was peripheral blood. The receptors were sampled from a woman aged 45-60 years with acute or convalescent COVID-19.

The gene calls are TRBV2 and TRBJ1-1; a weak D match, TRBD1 (6 bases). The CDR3 has 14 amino acids. The germline V and J ends were trimmed by 1 base and 10 bases, with 16 bases remaining between them. Germline V gives CDR1 SNHLY, CDR2 FYNNEI. The CDR3 DNA reads TGTGCCAGCAGTGAAGGGAAGCCAGGGGTAGGAGCTTTCTTT. Translated: CASSEGKPGVGAFF.

CDR3 nucleotide sequence: TGTGCCAGCAGCCAGACCCCGGGACAGGGAGGTTCACCCCTCCACTTT. It encodes CASSQTPGQGGSPLHF. V usage is TRBV3-1 (or the pseudogene TRBV3-2) and J usage is TRBJ1-6; 9 nucleotides align to TRBD1. The CDR3 covers 16 residues. After removal of 3 bases from V and 9 bases from J, the junction contained 9 bases not matched to a gene. Germline V gives CDR1 LGHDT, CDR2 YNNKEL (reference sequence).

The chain links TRBV7-9 to TRBJ2-5; 10 bases line up with TRBD1. CDR3 length: 15 amino acids. The ends lost 4 bases at V and 5 bases at J; junction bases unmatched: 7. Germline V CDR1 and CDR2: SEHNR, FQNEAQ (reference sequence). CDR3 in amino acids: CASSYGTGESETQYF. In DNA form, the CDR3 reads TGTGCCAGCAGCTACGGGACAGGGGAGTCGGAGACCCAGTACTTC.

This chain connects TRBV7-2 to TRBJ2-4; D is undetermined. The CDR3 extends over 14 amino acids. The V gene's germline CDR1 is SGHTA and CDR2 FQGNSA. Trimming stripped 1 base from V and 13 bases from J, with 17 bases between. The CDR3, as DNA: TGTGCCAGCAGCTTAGAATCGCGGCAGCGTGTCCAGTACTTC. Translated: CASSLESRQRVQYF.

V and J are TRBV5-1 and TRBJ1-6, with TRBD1 matching over 8 bases. The CDR3 sequence is 17 residues long. With 2 bases clipped from V and 5 bases from J, the junction kept 9 bases outside the gene matches. The germline CDR1 and CDR2 sequences are SGHRS and YFSETQ. CDR3 protein: CASSFDTPGQDNSPLHF. The CDR3 DNA is TGCGCCAGCAGCTTCGACACCCCGGGACAGGATAATTCACCCCTCCACTTT.

The CDR3 spells CASSRVTANTEAFF. The DNA for the CDR3 is TGTGCCAGCAGCCGAGTGACAGCGAACACTGAAGCTTTCTTT. The J gene is TRBJ1-1, the V gene TRBV6-5, with a weak D call TRBD1 (5 bases). This CDR3 comprises 14 residues. Germline CDR1 is MNHEY and CDR2 is SVGAGI. V was trimmed by 6 bases and J by 1 base, leaving 12 bases between them.

This chain uses TRBV19 with TRBJ2-3, with a weak D call TRBD2 (5 bases). The V gene lost 3 bases and the J gene lost 0 bases, with 16 bases spanning the gap. The CDR3 is 17 amino acids. The germline gives CDR1 LNHDA, CDR2 SQIVND (reference sequence). Written as DNA, the CDR3 is TGTGCCAGTAGTATGAGGGCTGATATAGGGAGCACAGATACGCAGTATTTT. Protein: CASSMRADIGSTDTQYF.

The chain employs TRBV30 and TRBJ2-7; tentatively, D is TRBD1 (5 bases). The germline V gene encodes CDR1 GTSNPN and CDR2 SVGIG (reference sequence). This CDR3 contains 12 residues. The V end lost 7 bases, the J end lost 7 bases, and 17 bases lay between the germline ends. For the CDR3, the DNA is TGTGCCTCGAAGGGGTTCTACGAGGAGCAGTACTTC. Protein: CASKGFYEEQYF. The variable domain in full, completed from reference TRBV30 and TRBJ2-7, reads SQTIHQWPATLVQPVGSPLSLECTVEGTSNPNLYWYRQAAGRGLQLLFYSVGIGQISSEVPQNLSASRPQDRQFILSSKKLLLSDSGFYLCASKGFYEEQYFGPGTRLTVT.

This clone was detected once. This chain uses TRBV7-9 with TRBJ1-2, with TRBD1 matching 7 bases. Germline V gene data show CDR1 as SEHNR and CDR2 as FQNEAQ (reference sequence). This CDR3 comprises 13 residues. V lost 2 bases and J lost 8; bases outside the gene matches: 5. The CDR3, as DNA: TGTGCCAGCAGCTTATCACGAGGGGGCGGCTACACCTTC. Translation: CASSLSRGGGYTF.

The chain couples TRBV24-1 to TRBJ2-1; TRBD2 matches 10 bases. Looked up from germline, CDR1 is KGHDR and CDR2 is SFDVKD. The CDR3 is 15 residues long. The V and J ends lost 4 bases and 8 bases, in that order; junction bases with no gene match: 7. The CDR3 coding sequence is TGTGCCACCAGTGAGGCCCTAGCGGGAGTGGATGAGCAGTTCTTC. It specifies CATSEALAGVDEQFF.

The chain uses TRBV5-1 and TRBJ2-3; TRBD2 matches at 8 bases. J lost 1 base, V lost 4 bases, and 8 bases had no gene match. This CDR3 has 16 amino acids. CDR1 is SGHRS, CDR2 YFSETQ, per germline. The DNA for the CDR3 is TGCGCCAGCAGCACCACGGGGGGGCGGGGCACAGATACGCAGTATTTT. This encodes CASSTTGGRGTDTQYF. Using reference TRBV5-1 and TRBJ2-3 for the parts outside the CDR3, the full variable domain is KAGVTQTPRYLIKTRGQQVTLSCSPISGHRSVSWYQQTPGQGLQFLFEYFSETQRNKGNFPGRFSGRQFSNSRSEMNVSTLELGDSALYLCASSTTGGRGTDTQYFGPGTRLTVL.

The chain is built from TRBV11-3 and TRBJ2-5; D may be TRBD2 (6 bases). This CDR3 region has 14 residues. Trimming shortened V by 0 bases and J by 2 bases, and 7 bases separated the two germline ends. Germline lookup yields CDR1 SGHNT and CDR2 YENEEA. In nucleotides, the CDR3 is TGTGCCAGCAGCTTAGATGGGGGGCAAGAGACCCAGTACTTC. Its protein product is CASSLDGGQETQYF.

This clone showed up just a few times. The chain has TRBV19 and TRBJ2-2; TRBD1 is a possible D gene (6 bases). CDR1 is LNHDA and CDR2 is SQIVND in the germline V gene (reference sequence). The CDR3 extends over 14 amino acids. The V gene lost 5 bases and the J gene lost 3 bases, with 10 bases spanning the gap. Written as DNA, the CDR3 is TGTGCCAGTAGTCTCTACAGGGACACCGGGGAGCTGTTTTTT. It translates to CASSLYRDTGELFF.

V gene TRBV7-8 combines with J gene TRBJ2-1, with TRBD1 matching 7 bases. Losses at the gene ends were 5 bases for V and 9 bases for J; bases not matched to a gene: 7. Germline values: CDR1 SGHVS, CDR2 FQNEAQ. The CDR3 has 13 amino acids. The chain's CDR3 is CASSHDRASEQFF. CDR3 sequence (DNA): TGTGCCAGCAGCCACGACAGGGCCAGTGAGCAGTTCTTC.

The chain is built from TRBV5-1 and TRBJ2-5, with 7 bases that match TRBD1. Trimming removed 3 bases from V and 4 bases from J; junction bases left unmatched: 12. The germline CDR1 and CDR2 sequences are SGHRS and YFSETQ. The CDR3 is made up of 16 amino acids. The CDR3 protein is CASSSDPKGGPETQYF. CDR3 nucleotide sequence: TGCGCCAGCAGCTCTGACCCCAAAGGGGGCCCAGAGACCCAGTACTTC.

The V gene is TRBV27, the J gene TRBJ1-6, with a weak D call TRBD1 (5 bases). The CDR3 is made up of 16 amino acids. Germline CDR1 and CDR2: MNHEY and SMNVEV (reference sequence). V dropped 4 bases and J dropped 0 bases, with 10 bases sitting between them. The CDR3 coding sequence is TGTGCCAGCAGTTCCCCTAGGGGCTCCTATAATTCACCCCTCCACTTT. Translated, it gives CASSSPRGSYNSPLHF.

The V gene is TRBV19, the J gene TRBJ1-4, with no clear D. V lost 0 bases and J 6 bases, leaving 14 bases between the germline ends. The germline V gene has CDR1 LNHDA and CDR2 SQIVND (reference sequence). There are 16 residues in the CDR3. CDR3 sequence reads: CASSIDLGRSHEKLFF. In DNA form, the CDR3 reads TGTGCCAGTAGTATAGATCTTGGCAGAAGTCATGAAAAACTGTTTTTT.